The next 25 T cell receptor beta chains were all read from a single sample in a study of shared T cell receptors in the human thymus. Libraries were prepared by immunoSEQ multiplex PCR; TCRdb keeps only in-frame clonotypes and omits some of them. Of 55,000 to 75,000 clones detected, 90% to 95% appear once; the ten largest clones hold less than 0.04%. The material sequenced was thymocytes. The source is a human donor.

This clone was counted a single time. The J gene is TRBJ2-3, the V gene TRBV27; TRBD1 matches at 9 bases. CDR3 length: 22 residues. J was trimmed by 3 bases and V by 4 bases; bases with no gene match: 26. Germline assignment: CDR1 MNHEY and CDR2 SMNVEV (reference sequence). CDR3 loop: CASSSPGTGRHSPRRLTDTQYF. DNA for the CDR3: TGTGCCAGCAGTTCACCTGGGACAGGGAGACACTCCCCCCGCAGGTTGACAGATACGCAGTATTTT.

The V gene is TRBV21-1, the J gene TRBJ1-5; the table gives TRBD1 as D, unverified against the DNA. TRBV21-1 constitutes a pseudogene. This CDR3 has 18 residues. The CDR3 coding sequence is TGTGCCAGCAGCAAAGAGGTGGTGACAGGGGCGAAAAATCAGCCCCAGCATTTT. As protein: CASSKEVVTGAKNQPQHF.

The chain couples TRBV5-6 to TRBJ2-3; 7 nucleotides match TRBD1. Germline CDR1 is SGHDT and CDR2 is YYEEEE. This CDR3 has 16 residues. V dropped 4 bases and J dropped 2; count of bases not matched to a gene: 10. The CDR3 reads CASSPGQVDYTDTQYF. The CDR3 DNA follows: TGTGCCAGCAGCCCAGGACAGGTTGACTACACAGATACGCAGTATTTT.

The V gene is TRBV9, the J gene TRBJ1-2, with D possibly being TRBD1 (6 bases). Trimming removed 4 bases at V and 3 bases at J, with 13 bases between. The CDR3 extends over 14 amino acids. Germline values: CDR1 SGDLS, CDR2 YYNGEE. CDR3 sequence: CASSPQGSHYGYTF. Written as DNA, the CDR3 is TGTGCCAGCAGCCCACAGGGATCCCACTATGGCTACACCTTC.

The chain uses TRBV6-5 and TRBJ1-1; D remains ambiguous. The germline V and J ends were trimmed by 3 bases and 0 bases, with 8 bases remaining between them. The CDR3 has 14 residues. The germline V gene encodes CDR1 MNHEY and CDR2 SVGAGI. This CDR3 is CASSYGRLNTEAFF. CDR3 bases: TGTGCCAGCAGTTATGGAAGATTGAACACTGAAGCTTTCTTT.

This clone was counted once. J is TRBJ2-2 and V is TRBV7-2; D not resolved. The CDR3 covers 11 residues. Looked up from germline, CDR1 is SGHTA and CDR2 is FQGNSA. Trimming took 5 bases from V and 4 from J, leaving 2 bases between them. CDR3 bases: TGTGCCAGCAGCCCCACCGGGGAGCTGTTTTTT. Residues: CASSPTGELFF.

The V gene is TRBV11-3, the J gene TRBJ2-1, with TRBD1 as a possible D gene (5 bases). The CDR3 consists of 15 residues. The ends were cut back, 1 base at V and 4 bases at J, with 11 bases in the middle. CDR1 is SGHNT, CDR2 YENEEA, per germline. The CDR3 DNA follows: TGTGCCAGCAGCTTAGTAGGGGCGAGTTACAATGAGCAGTTCTTC. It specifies CASSLVGASYNEQFF.

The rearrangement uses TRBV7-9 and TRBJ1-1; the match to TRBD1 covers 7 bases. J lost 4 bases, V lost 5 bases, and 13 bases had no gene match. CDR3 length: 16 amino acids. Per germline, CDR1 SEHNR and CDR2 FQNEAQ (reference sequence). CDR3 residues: CASSKEDRRLVTEAFF. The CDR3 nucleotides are TGTGCCAGCAGCAAGGAGGACAGGCGTTTGGTCACTGAAGCTTTCTTT. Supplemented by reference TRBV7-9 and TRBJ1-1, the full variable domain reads DTGVSQNPRHKITKRGQNVTFRCDPISEHNRLYWYRQTLGQGPEFLTYFQNEAQLEKSRLLSDRFSAERPKGSFSTLEIQRTEQGDSAMYLCASSKEDRRLVTEAFFGQGTRLTVV.

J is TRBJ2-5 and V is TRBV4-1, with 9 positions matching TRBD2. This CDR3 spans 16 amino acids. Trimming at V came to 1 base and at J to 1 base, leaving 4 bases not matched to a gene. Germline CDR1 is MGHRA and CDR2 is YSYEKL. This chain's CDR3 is CASSQVQRGAQETQYF. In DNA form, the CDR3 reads TGCGCCAGCAGCCAAGTCCAGCGGGGGGCCCAAGAGACCCAGTACTTC.

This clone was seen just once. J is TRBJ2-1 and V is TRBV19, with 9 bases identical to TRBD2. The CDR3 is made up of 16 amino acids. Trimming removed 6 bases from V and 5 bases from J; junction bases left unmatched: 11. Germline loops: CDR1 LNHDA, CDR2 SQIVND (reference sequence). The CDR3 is CASSRGRGGQDNEQFF. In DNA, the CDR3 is TGTGCCAGTAGCCGAGGGCGGGGGGGCCAGGACAATGAGCAGTTCTTC.

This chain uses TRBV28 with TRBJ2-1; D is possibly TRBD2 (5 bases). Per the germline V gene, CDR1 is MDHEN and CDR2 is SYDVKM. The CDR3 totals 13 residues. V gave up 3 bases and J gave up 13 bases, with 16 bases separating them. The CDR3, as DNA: TGTGCCAGCAGTTTTGGGGAGTACAAGGGCCAGTTCTTC. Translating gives CASSFGEYKGQFF.

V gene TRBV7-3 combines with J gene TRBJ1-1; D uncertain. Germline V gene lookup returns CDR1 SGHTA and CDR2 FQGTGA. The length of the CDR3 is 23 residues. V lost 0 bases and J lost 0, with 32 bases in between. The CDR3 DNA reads TGTGCCAGCAGCTTAACTATAGCAAGACACGTCGATTACTTCCCCTTTTTGAACACTGAAGCTTTCTTT. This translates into CASSLTIARHVDYFPFLNTEAFF.

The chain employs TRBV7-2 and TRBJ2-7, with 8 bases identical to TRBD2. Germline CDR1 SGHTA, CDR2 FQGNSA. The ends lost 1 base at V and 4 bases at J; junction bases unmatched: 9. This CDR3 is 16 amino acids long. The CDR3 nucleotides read TGTGCCAGCAGCTTAGTCTCAAACGGGGGGGCATACGAGCAGTACTTC. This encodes CASSLVSNGGAYEQYF.

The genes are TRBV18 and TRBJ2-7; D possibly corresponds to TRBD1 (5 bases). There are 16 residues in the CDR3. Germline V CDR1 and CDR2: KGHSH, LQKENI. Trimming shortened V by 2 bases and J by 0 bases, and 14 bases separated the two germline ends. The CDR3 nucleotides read TGTGCCAGCTCACCAAACTCAGGGTCCAGCTCCTACGAGCAGTACTTC. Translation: CASSPNSGSSSYEQYF.

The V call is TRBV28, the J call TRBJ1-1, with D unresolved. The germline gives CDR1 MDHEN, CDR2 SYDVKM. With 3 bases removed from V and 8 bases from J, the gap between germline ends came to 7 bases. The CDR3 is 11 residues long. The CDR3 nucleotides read TGTGCCAGCAGTTTTTCGTCCGAAGCTTTCTTT. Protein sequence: CASSFSSEAFF.

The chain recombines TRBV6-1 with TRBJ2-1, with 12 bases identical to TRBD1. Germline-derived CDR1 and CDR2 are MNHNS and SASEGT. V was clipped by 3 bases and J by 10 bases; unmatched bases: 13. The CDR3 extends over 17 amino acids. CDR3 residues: CASSEGNRDRGPWEQFF. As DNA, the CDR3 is TGTGCCAGCAGTGAGGGAAACCGGGACAGGGGGCCGTGGGAGCAGTTCTTC.

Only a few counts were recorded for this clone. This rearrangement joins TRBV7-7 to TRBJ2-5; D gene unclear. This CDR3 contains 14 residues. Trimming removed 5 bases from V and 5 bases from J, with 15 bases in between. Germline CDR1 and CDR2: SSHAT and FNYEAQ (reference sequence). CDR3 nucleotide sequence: TGTGCCAGCAGCCTAGGGTTCGGGTGCGAGACCCAGTACTTC. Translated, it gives CASSLGFGCETQYF.

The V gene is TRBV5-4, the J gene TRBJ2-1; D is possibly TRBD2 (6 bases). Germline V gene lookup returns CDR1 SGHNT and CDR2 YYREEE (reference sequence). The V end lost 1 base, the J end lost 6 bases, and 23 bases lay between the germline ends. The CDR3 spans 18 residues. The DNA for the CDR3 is TGTGCCAGCAGCTTGACCCCTCGTGGAACGGGGGTTTGCAATGAGCAGTTCTTC. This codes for CASSLTPRGTGVCNEQFF.

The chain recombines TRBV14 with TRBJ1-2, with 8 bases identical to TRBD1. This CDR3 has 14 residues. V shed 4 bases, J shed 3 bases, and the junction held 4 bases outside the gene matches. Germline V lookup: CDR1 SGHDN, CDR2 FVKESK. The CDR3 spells CASSRTTGDYGYTF. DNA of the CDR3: TGTGCCAGCAGCCGTACGACAGGGGACTATGGCTACACCTTC.

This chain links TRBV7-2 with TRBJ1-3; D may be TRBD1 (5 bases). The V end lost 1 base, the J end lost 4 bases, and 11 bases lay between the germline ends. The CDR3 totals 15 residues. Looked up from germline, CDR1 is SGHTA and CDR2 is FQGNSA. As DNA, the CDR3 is TGTGCCAGCAGCTTAGTAGGACGGGGGGGAAACACCATATATTTT. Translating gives CASSLVGRGGNTIYF.

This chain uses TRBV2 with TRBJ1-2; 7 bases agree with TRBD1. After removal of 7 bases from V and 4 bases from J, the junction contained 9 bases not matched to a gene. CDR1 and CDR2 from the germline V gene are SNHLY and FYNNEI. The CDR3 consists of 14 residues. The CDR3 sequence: CASTPRGGTYGYTF. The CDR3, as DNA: TGTGCCAGCACTCCCAGGGGGGGAACCTATGGCTACACCTTC. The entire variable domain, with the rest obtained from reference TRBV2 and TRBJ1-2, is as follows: EPEVTQTPSHQVTQMGQEVILRCVPISNHLYFYWYRQILGQKVEFLVSFYNNEISEKSEIFDDQFSVERPDGSNFTLKIRSTKLEDSAMYFCASTPRGGTYGYTFGSGTRLTVV.

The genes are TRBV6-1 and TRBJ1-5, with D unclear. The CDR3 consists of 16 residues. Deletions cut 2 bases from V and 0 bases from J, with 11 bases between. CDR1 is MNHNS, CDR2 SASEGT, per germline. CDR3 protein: CASSELETYSNQPQHF. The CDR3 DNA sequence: TGTGCCAGCAGTGAATTGGAAACATATAGCAATCAGCCCCAGCATTTT.

The CDR3 DNA reads TGTGCCAGCAGCTTCAGGGACAGCTACGAGCAGTACTTC. It codes for CASSFRDSYEQYF. V is TRBV5-6 and J is TRBJ2-7, with 7 bases matching TRBD1. The length of the CDR3 is 13 residues. V was clipped by 2 bases and J by 3 bases; unmatched bases: 2. Germline V gene sequence: CDR1 SGHDT, CDR2 YYEEEE.

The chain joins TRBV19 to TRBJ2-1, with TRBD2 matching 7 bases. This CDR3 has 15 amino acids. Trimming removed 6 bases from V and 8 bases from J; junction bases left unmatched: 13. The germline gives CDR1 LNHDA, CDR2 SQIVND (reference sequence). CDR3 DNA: TGTGCCAGTAGGGGCCGGGACTATTTTATCGATGAGCAGTTCTTC. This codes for CASRGRDYFIDEQFF.

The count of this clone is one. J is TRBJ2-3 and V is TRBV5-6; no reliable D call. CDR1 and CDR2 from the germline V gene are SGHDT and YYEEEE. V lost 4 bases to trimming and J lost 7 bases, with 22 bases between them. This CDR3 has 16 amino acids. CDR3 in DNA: TGTGCCAGCAGCCCCAGAACGTGGATTCTCTACCATACGCAGTATTTT. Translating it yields CASSPRTWILYHTQYF.